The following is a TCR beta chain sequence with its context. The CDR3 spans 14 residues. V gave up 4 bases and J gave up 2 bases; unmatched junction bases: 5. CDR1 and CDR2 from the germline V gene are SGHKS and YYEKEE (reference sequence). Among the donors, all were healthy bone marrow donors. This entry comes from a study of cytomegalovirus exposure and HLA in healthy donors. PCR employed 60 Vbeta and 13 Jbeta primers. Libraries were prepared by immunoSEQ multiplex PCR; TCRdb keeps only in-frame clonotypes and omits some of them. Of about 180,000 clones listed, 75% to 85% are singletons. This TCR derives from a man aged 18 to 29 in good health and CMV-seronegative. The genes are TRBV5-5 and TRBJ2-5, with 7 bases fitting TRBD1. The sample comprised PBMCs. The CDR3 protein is CASSGPGGQETQYF. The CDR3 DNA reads TGTGCCAGCAGCGGACCAGGGGGTCAAGAGACCCAGTACTTC.